This T cell receptor beta chain appears in the sequencing data of a study of blood T cell repertoires in COVID-19. The wider study: Material from acute and convalescent COVID-19 was sourced from the United States, Italy and Spain. Sample material is recorded as cDNA or gDNA derived from T cells, B-cell-depleted T cells, or PBMCs.

The germline CDR1 and CDR2 sequences are ENHRY and SYGVKD. The CDR3 sequence is 18 residues long. V lost 3 bases to trimming and J lost 2 bases; unmatched junction nucleotides: 7. Per the original data handling: Nucleated cell number was recorded as an estimate derived from reference gene primer amplification. Assay: immunoSEQ multiplex PCR; the TCRdb copy retains only in-frame clones and omits some. The V and J calls and clone size are taken from that table; D and trimming were inferred from the DNA. The sample has about 210,000 clones, almost 85% seen once; the top ten hold approximately 12%. This chain links TRBV10-3 with TRBJ2-6; 10 bases line up with TRBD2. The sequence came from a middle-aged woman with acute or convalescent COVID-19. The sample comprised peripheral blood. The CDR3 DNA is TGTGCCATCAGTGACTCAGGGCTAGCGGGGGCTGGGGCCAACGTCCTGACTTTC. It specifies CAISDSGLAGAGANVLTF.